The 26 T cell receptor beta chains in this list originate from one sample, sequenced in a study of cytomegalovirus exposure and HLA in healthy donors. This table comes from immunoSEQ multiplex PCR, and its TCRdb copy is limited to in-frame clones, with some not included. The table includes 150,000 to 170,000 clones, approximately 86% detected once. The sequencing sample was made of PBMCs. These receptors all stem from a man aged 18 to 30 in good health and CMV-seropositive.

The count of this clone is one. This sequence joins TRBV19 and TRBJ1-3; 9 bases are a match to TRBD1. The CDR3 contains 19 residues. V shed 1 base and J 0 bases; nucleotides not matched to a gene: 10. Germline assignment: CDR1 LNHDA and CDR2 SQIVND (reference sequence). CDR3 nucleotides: TGTGCCAGTAGTATAGCCCCCACCGGGACAGGGAACTCTGGAAACACCATATATTTT. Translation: CASSIAPTGTGNSGNTIYF.

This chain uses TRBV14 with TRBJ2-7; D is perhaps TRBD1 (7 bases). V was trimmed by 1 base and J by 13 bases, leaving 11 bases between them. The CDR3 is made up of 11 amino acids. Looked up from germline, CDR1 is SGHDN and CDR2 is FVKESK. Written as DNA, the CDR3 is TGTGCCAGCAGCCAAGTCAGGGGGGCCTACTTC. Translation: CASSQVRGAYF.

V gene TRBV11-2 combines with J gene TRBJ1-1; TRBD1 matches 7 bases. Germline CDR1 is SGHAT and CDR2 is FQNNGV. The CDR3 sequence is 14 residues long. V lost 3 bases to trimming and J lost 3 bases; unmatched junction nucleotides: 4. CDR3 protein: CASSFSQGYTEAFF. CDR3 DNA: TGTGCCAGCAGCTTCTCACAGGGGTACACTGAAGCTTTCTTT.

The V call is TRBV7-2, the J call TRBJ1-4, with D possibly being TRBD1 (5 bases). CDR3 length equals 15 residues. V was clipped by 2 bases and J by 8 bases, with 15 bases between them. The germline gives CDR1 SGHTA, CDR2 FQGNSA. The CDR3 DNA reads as TGTGCCAGCAGCTTAAGAGGTCAGGGAGGCGAAAAACTGTTTTTT. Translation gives CASSLRGQGGEKLFF.

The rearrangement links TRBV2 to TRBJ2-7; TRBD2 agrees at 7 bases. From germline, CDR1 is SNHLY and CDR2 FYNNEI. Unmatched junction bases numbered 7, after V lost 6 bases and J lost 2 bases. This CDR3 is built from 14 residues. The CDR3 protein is CASRSFTSAYEQYF. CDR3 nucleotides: TGTGCCAGCAGGAGCTTCACTAGCGCCTACGAGCAGTACTTC. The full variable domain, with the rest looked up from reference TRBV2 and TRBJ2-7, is EPEVTQTPSHQVTQMGQEVILRCVPISNHLYFYWYRQILGQKVEFLVSFYNNEISEKSEIFDDQFSVERPDGSNFTLKIRSTKLEDSAMYFCASRSFTSAYEQYFGPGTRLTVT.

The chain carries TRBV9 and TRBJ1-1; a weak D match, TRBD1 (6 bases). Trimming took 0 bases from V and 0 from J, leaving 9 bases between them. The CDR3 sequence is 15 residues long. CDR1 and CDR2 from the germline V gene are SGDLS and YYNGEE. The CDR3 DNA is TGTGCCAGCAGCGTAGGGGACATTATGAACACTGAAGCTTTCTTT. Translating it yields CASSVGDIMNTEAFF.

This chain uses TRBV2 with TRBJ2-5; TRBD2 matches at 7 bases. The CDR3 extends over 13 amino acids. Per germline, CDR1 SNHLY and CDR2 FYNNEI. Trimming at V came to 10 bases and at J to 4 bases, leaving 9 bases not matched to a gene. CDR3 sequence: CATSGGGRETQYF. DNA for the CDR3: TGTGCCACCTCGGGCGGGGGAAGAGAGACCCAGTACTTC.

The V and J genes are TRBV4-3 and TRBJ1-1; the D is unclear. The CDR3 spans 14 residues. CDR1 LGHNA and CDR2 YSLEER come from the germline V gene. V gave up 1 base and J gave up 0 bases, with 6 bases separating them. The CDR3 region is CASSQGELNTEAFF. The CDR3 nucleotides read TGCGCCAGCAGCCAAGGGGAGTTGAACACTGAAGCTTTCTTT.

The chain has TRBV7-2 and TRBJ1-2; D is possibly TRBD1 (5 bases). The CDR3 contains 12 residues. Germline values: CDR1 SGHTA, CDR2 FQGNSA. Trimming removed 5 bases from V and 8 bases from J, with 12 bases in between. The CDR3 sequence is CASSPRGVGYTF. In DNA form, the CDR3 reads TGTGCCAGCAGCCCCCGGGGGGTAGGCTACACCTTC. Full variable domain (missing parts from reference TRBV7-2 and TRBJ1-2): GAGVSQSPSNKVTEKGKDVELRCDPISGHTALYWYRQSLGQGLEFLIYFQGNSAPDKSGLPSDRFSAERTGGSVSTLTIQRTQQEDSAVYLCASSPRGVGYTFGSGTRLTVV.

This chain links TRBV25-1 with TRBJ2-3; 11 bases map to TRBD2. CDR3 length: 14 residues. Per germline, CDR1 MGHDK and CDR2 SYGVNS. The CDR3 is CGGETSGTTDTQYF. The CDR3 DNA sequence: TGTGGAGGGGAGACTAGCGGGACCACAGATACGCAGTATTTT. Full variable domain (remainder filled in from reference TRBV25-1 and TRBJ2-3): EADIYQTPRYLVIGTGKKITLECSQTMGHDKMYWYQQDPGMELHLIHYSYGVNSTEKGDLSSESTVSRIRTEHFPLTLESARPSHTSQYLCGGETSGTTDTQYFGPGTRLTVL.

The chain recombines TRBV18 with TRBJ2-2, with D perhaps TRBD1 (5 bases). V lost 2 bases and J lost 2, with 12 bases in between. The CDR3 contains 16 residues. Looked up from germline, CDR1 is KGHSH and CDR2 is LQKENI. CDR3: CASSPNRQPNTGELFF. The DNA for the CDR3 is TGTGCCAGCTCACCAAATAGACAGCCCAACACCGGGGAGCTGTTTTTT. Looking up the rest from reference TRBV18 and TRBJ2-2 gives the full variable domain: NAGVMQNPRHLVRRRGQEARLRCSPMKGHSHVYWYRQLPEEGLKFMVYLQKENIIDESGMPKERFSAEFPKEGPSILRIQQVVRGDSAAYFCASSPNRQPNTGELFFGEGSRLTVL.

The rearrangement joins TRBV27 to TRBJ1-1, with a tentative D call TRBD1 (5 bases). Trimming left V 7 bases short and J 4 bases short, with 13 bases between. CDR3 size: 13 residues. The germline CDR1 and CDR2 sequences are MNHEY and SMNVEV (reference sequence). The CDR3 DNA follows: TGTGCCAGCACCACCCCGGGGGGCACTGAAGCTTTCTTT. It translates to CASTTPGGTEAFF.

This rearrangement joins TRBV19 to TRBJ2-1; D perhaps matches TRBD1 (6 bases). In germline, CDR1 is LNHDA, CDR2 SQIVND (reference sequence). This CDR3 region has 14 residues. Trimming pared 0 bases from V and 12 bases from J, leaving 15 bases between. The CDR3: CASSIDGALGGQFF. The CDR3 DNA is TGTGCCAGTAGTATAGACGGGGCCCTAGGGGGGCAGTTCTTC.

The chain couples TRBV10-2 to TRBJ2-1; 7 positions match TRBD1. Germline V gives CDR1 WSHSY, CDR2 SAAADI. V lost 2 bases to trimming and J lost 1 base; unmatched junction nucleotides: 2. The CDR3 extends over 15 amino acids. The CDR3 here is CASSEDRDSYNEQFF. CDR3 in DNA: TGCGCCAGCAGTGAGGACAGGGATTCCTACAATGAGCAGTTCTTC.

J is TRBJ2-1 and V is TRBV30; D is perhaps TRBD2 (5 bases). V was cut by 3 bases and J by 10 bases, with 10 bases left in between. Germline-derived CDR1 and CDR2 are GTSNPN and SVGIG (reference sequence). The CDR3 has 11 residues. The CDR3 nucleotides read TGTGCCTGGAGCCCTAGGAGGGAGCAGTTCTTC. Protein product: CAWSPRREQFF.

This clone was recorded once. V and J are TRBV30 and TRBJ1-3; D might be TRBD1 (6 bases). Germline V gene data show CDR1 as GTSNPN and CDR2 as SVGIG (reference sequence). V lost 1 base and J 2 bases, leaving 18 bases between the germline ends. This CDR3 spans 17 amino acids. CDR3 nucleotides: TGTGCCTGGAGTGATTTCGGCGGCAGGGGAACTGGAAACACCATATATTTT. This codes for CAWSDFGGRGTGNTIYF.

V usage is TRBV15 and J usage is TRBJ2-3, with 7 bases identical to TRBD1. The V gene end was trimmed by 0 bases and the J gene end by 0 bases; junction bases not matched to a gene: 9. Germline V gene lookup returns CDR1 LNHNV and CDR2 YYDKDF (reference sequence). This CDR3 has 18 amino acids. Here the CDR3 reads CATSRDTGTVTSTDTQYF. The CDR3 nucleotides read TGTGCCACCAGCAGAGACACCGGGACAGTCACTAGCACAGATACGCAGTATTTT.

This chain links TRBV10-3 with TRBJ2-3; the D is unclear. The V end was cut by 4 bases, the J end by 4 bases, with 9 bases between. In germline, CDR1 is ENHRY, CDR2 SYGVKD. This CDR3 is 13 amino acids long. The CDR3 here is CAISALIADTQYF. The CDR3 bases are TGTGCCATCAGTGCCTTAATAGCAGATACGCAGTATTTT.

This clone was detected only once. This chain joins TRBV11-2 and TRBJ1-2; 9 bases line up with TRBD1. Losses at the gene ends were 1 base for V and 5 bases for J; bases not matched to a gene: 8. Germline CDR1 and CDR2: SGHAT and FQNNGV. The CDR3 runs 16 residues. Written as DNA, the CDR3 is TGTGCCAGCAGCTTAGGGGGACAGGGAGGATTTTATGGCTACACCTTC. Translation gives CASSLGGQGGFYGYTF.

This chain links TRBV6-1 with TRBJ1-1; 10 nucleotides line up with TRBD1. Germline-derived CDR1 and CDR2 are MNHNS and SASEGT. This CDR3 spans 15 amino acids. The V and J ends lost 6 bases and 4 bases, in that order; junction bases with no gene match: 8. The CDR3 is CASSSSGTGVTEAFF. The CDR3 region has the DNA TGTGCCAGCAGCTCATCCGGGACAGGGGTCACTGAAGCTTTCTTT.

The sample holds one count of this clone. The CDR3 reads CASSFGQGETQYF. DNA of the CDR3: TGTGCCAGCTCGTTCGGACAGGGGGAGACCCAGTACTTC. The chain employs TRBV18 and TRBJ2-5, with 9 bases aligning to TRBD1. The CDR3 is 13 amino acids. J was trimmed by 5 bases and V by 6 bases; bases with no gene match: 4. CDR1 and CDR2 (germline): KGHSH, LQKENI.

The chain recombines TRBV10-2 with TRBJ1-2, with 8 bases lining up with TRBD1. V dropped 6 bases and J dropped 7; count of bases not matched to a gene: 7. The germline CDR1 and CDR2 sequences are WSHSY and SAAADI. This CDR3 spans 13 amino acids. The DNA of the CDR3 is TGCGCCAGCAGGGGACAGGTTGACGGTGGCTACACCTTC. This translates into CASRGQVDGGYTF.

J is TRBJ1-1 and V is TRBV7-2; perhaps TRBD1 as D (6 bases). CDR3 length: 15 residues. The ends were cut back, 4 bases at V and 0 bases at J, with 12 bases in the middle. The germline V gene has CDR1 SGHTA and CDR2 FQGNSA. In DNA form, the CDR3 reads TGTGCCAGCAGCTCAGAGACAGGTTTGAACACTGAAGCTTTCTTT. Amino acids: CASSSETGLNTEAFF.

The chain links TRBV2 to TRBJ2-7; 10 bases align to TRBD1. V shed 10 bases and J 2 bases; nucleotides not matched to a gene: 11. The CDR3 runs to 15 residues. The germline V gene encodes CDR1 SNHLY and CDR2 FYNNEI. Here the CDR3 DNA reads TGTGCCACGAGACAGGGGGCTACTCTTACCTACGAGCAGTACTTC. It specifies CATRQGATLTYEQYF.

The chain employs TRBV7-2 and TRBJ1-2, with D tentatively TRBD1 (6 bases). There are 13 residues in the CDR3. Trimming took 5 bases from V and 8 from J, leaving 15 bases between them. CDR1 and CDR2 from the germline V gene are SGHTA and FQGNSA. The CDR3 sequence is CASSQGPIGGYTF. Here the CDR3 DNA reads TGTGCCAGCAGCCAGGGGCCAATTGGGGGCTACACCTTC.

CDR3 in amino acids: CASSQFYHRNQPQHF. The CDR3 DNA reads TGCGCCAGCAGTCAATTCTATCACAGAAATCAGCCCCAGCATTTT. The rearrangement joins TRBV23-1 to TRBJ1-5; D ambiguous. TRBV23-1 is given ORF status, its function remaining uncertain. Trimming cost V 1 base and J 4 bases, with 11 bases left between them. The CDR3 sequence is 15 residues long.